These T cell receptor beta chains were read from a single sample in a study of T cells in Graves' hyperthyroidism and ophthalmopathy. MiXCR, run by TCRdb on the multiplex PCR reads, gives a single entry per CDR3 protein. In the table there are hundreds of thousands of distinct CDR3 sequences, just over 45% of which are singletons. The sequencing sample was made of peripheral blood or thyroid tissue (not recorded which). The origin of the receptors is a woman younger than 30 with Graves' hyperthyroidism. The CDR3 runs from the conserved cysteine through the conserved F or W. A D gene is named only where the DNA matches it firmly. Expanded clones are given a class, and other clones once, few, many or no size at all.

v_gene: TRBV7-2
d_gene: TRBD2
j_gene: TRBJ2-7
abundance: .
CDR3aa: CASSRTSGTLYEQYF
CDR3nt: TGTGCCAGCAGCCGGACTAGCGGGACTTTGTACGAGCAGTACTTC

v_gene: TRBV7-9
d_gene: .
j_gene: TRBJ1-1
abundance: few
CDR3aa: CASSHDGRTMDTEAFF
CDR3nt: TGTGCCAGCAGCCACGATGGCCGGACCATGGACACTGAAGCTTTCTTT

v_gene: TRBV25-1
d_gene: TRBD1
j_gene: TRBJ1-2
abundance: few
CDR3aa: CASSYSFGTANYGYTF
CDR3nt: TGTGCCAGCAGTTACTCCTTTGGGACAGCAAACTATGGCTACACCTTC

v_gene: TRBV5-1
d_gene: TRBD1
j_gene: TRBJ2-2
abundance: .
CDR3aa: CASSLPNDRVGTGELFF
CDR3nt: TGCGCCAGCAGCTTGCCGAACGACAGGGTAGGCACCGGGGAGCTGTTTTTT

v_gene: TRBV19
d_gene: TRBD2
j_gene: TRBJ2-5
abundance: .
CDR3aa: CASRTSGRLEETQYF
CDR3nt: TGTGCCAGTCGGACTAGCGGGAGGCTCGAAGAGACCCAGTACTTC

v_gene: TRBV10-3
d_gene: TRBD1
j_gene: TRBJ2-6
abundance: .
CDR3aa: CASSQTGSGANVLTF
CDR3nt: TGTGCCAGCAGTCAGACAGGGTCTGGGGCCAACGTCCTGACTTTC

v_gene: TRBV20-1
d_gene: TRBD2
j_gene: TRBJ2-7
abundance: few
CDR3aa: CSASGTSGGYEQYF
CDR3nt: TGCAGTGCTAGCGGGACTAGCGGGGGCTACGAGCAGTACTTC

v_gene: TRBV7-2
d_gene: TRBD2
j_gene: TRBJ2-5
abundance: .
CDR3aa: CASSPGTSKETQYF
CDR3nt: TGTGCCAGCAGCCCCGGGACTAGCAAAGAGACCCAGTACTTC

v_gene: TRBV19
d_gene: TRBD1
j_gene: TRBJ2-6
abundance: few
CDR3aa: CASSPRTGISGANVLTF
CDR3nt: TGTGCCAGTAGTCCTCGGACAGGCATCTCTGGGGCCAACGTCCTGACTTTC

v_gene: TRBV10-3
d_gene: .
j_gene: TRBJ1-5
abundance: .
CDR3aa: CAISERPGMREQHF
CDR3nt: TGTGCCATCAGTGAGCGCCCAGGGATGAGGGAGCAGCATTTT

v_gene: TRBV2
d_gene: .
j_gene: TRBJ2-3
abundance: many
CDR3aa: CASSGGTDTQYF
CDR3nt: TGTGCCAGCAGTGGGGGCACAGATACGCAGTATTTT

v_gene: TRBV2
d_gene: .
j_gene: TRBJ1-3
abundance: .
CDR3aa: CASSGPRVTGNTIYF
CDR3nt: TGTGCCAGCAGTGGTCCCAGGGTGACTGGAAACACCATATATTTT

v_gene: TRBV7-2
d_gene: .
j_gene: TRBJ2-6
abundance: .
CDR3aa: CASSQERTGTSSGANVLTF
CDR3nt: TGTGCCAGCAGCCAAGAAAGAACAGGGACGAGCTCTGGGGCCAACGTCCTGACTTTC

v_gene: TRBV15
d_gene: TRBD1
j_gene: TRBJ1-3
abundance: once
CDR3aa: CATSTPGGYRSGNTIYF
CDR3nt: TGTGCCACCAGCACCCCAGGGGGCTACCGCTCTGGAAACACCATATATTTT

v_gene: TRBV4-1
d_gene: TRBD1
j_gene: TRBJ1-6
abundance: .
CDR3aa: CASRGRDRGGSPLHF
CDR3nt: TGCGCCAGCAGAGGCCGGGACAGGGGAGGTTCACCCCTCCACTTT

v_gene: TRBV2
d_gene: TRBD1
j_gene: TRBJ1-1
abundance: .
CDR3aa: CASSVPGGGYTEAFF
CDR3nt: TGTGCCAGCAGTGTACCAGGGGGCGGGTACACTGAAGCTTTCTTT

v_gene: TRBV29-1
d_gene: .
j_gene: TRBJ2-2
abundance: once
CDR3aa: CSWQESGELFF
CDR3nt: TGCAGCTGGCAGGAGTCCGGGGAGCTGTTTTTT

v_gene: TRBV29-1
d_gene: .
j_gene: TRBJ2-3
abundance: .
CDR3aa: CSVRQDTQYF
CDR3nt: TGCAGCGTTCGCCAGGATACGCAGTATTTT

v_gene: TRBV14
d_gene: .
j_gene: TRBJ1-6
abundance: many
CDR3aa: CASSQVGSYNSPLHF
CDR3nt: TGTGCCAGCAGCCAAGTGGGCTCCTATAATTCACCCCTCCACTTT

v_gene: TRBV10-3
d_gene: TRBD1
j_gene: TRBJ2-7
abundance: .
CDR3aa: CASTPGIGTGYHEQYF
CDR3nt: TGTGCCAGCACCCCGGGGATCGGGACAGGGTATCACGAGCAGTACTTC

v_gene: TRBV11-2
d_gene: .
j_gene: TRBJ1-1
abundance: few
CDR3aa: CASTQHGGNTEAFF
CDR3nt: TGTGCCAGCACCCAACATGGGGGGAACACTGAAGCTTTCTTT

v_gene: TRBV6-5
d_gene: TRBD2
j_gene: TRBJ2-5
abundance: many
CDR3aa: CASAELAGAETQYF
CDR3nt: TGTGCCAGCGCAGAGCTAGCGGGAGCTGAGACCCAGTACTTC

v_gene: TRBV29-1
d_gene: .
j_gene: TRBJ1-5
abundance: .
CDR3aa: CSVERWIWSNQPQHF
CDR3nt: TGCAGCGTTGAACGTTGGATATGGAGCAATCAGCCCCAGCATTTT

v_gene: TRBV21-1
d_gene: .
j_gene: TRBJ2-2
abundance: .
CDR3aa: CASSTWTGRNTGELFF
CDR3nt: TGTGCCAGCAGCACATGGACAGGGAGGAACACCGGGGAGCTGTTTTTT

v_gene: TRBV6-6
d_gene: .
j_gene: TRBJ2-5
abundance: .
CDR3aa: CATQGIRETQYF
CDR3nt: TGTGCCACTCAGGGAATTCGGGAGACCCAGTACTTC

v_gene: TRBV7-2
d_gene: .
j_gene: TRBJ1-4
abundance: few
CDR3aa: CASSLGMNEKLFF
CDR3nt: TGTGCCAGCAGCCTAGGGATGAATGAAAAACTGTTTTTT

v_gene: TRBV10-3
d_gene: .
j_gene: TRBJ1-1
abundance: many
CDR3aa: CAISAGWAEAFF
CDR3nt: TGTGCCATCAGTGCTGGCTGGGCTGAAGCTTTCTTT

v_gene: TRBV7-9
d_gene: .
j_gene: TRBJ2-7
abundance: .
CDR3aa: CASSQERRPSYEQYF
CDR3nt: TGCGCCAGCAGCCAGGAGAGACGCCCATCCTACGAGCAGTACTTC

v_gene: TRBV24-1
d_gene: .
j_gene: TRBJ1-5
abundance: .
CDR3aa: CATRDPGGGNQPQHF
CDR3nt: TGTGCCACCCGTGACCCTGGGGGCGGCAATCAGCCCCAGCATTTT

v_gene: TRBV9
d_gene: .
j_gene: TRBJ1-1
abundance: .
CDR3aa: CASSVAVGDTEAFF
CDR3nt: TGTGCCAGCAGCGTAGCGGTCGGGGACACTGAAGCTTTCTTT

v_gene: TRBV24-1
d_gene: TRBD1
j_gene: TRBJ1-4
abundance: .
CDR3aa: CATSARGTGINEKLFF
CDR3nt: TGTGCCACCAGTGCTAGGGGGACAGGGATTAATGAAAAACTGTTTTTT

v_gene: TRBV7-6
d_gene: .
j_gene: TRBJ2-1
abundance: .
CDR3aa: CASTHRGPREQFF
CDR3nt: TGTGCCAGCACTCATCGGGGGCCTCGGGAGCAGTTCTTC

v_gene: TRBV7-3
d_gene: .
j_gene: TRBJ2-2
abundance: .
CDR3aa: CASSQLGGELFF
CDR3nt: TGCGCCAGCAGCCAATTGGGCGGGGAGCTGTTTTTT

v_gene: TRBV25-1
d_gene: TRBD1
j_gene: TRBJ1-2
abundance: .
CDR3aa: CATKTGRGLHGYTF
CDR3nt: TGTGCAACGAAGACAGGGCGAGGGCTACATGGCTACACCTTC

v_gene: TRBV29-1
d_gene: .
j_gene: TRBJ1-3
abundance: .
CDR3aa: CSVPRELNTIYF
CDR3nt: TGCAGCGTTCCTAGGGAGTTGAACACCATATATTTT

v_gene: TRBV12-3/TRBV12-4
d_gene: .
j_gene: TRBJ1-3
abundance: .
CDR3aa: CASSLSAGANTIYF
CDR3nt: TGTGCCAGCAGTTTAAGTGCAGGGGCTAACACCATATATTTT

v_gene: TRBV5-1
d_gene: .
j_gene: TRBJ1-1
abundance: few
CDR3aa: CASSKDRSTEAFF
CDR3nt: TGCGCCAGCAGCAAAGACAGGTCGACTGAAGCTTTCTTT

v_gene: TRBV10-3
d_gene: .
j_gene: TRBJ1-6
abundance: many
CDR3aa: CAISGDGNSPLHF
CDR3nt: TGTGCCATCAGTGGGGACGGAAATTCACCCCTCCACTTT

v_gene: TRBV6-6
d_gene: .
j_gene: TRBJ1-5
abundance: few
CDR3aa: CASSLPGGPLYF
CDR3nt: TGTGCCAGCAGTTTGCCGGGGGGGCCCCTGTATTTT

v_gene: TRBV10-3
d_gene: TRBD1
j_gene: TRBJ2-1
abundance: .
CDR3aa: CAISGGQDNEQFF
CDR3nt: TGTGCCATCAGTGGGGGACAGGACAATGAGCAGTTCTTC

v_gene: TRBV6-5
d_gene: .
j_gene: TRBJ2-7
abundance: few
CDR3aa: CASSYPPENEQYF
CDR3nt: TGTGCCAGCAGTTACCCACCGGAGAACGAGCAGTACTTC

v_gene: TRBV5-5
d_gene: .
j_gene: TRBJ2-7
abundance: .
CDR3aa: CASSSQGLHEQYF
CDR3nt: TGTGCCAGCAGCTCACAGGGACTCCACGAGCAGTACTTC

v_gene: TRBV7-3
d_gene: .
j_gene: TRBJ1-1
abundance: once
CDR3aa: CASSYPPSRGHTEAFF
CDR3nt: TGTGCCAGCAGTTACCCCCCGTCGAGGGGTCACACTGAAGCTTTCTTT

v_gene: TRBV5-1
d_gene: .
j_gene: TRBJ1-2
abundance: .
CDR3aa: CASSMDANYGYTF
CDR3nt: TGCGCCAGCAGCATGGACGCTAACTATGGCTACACCTTC

v_gene: TRBV7-3
d_gene: TRBD1
j_gene: TRBJ1-2
abundance: many
CDR3aa: CASSPDRDYGYTF
CDR3nt: TGTGCCAGCAGTCCGGACAGGGACTATGGCTACACCTTC

v_gene: TRBV25-1
d_gene: .
j_gene: TRBJ1-4
abundance: .
CDR3aa: CASVPGMGGEKLFF
CDR3nt: TGTGCCAGCGTCCCCGGGATGGGGGGTGAAAAACTGTTTTTT

v_gene: TRBV25-1
d_gene: .
j_gene: TRBJ2-7
abundance: once
CDR3aa: CASTYIIGGSEYEQYF
CDR3nt: TGTGCCAGCACCTACATAATAGGGGGAAGTGAGTACGAGCAGTACTTC

v_gene: TRBV29-1
d_gene: .
j_gene: TRBJ1-2
abundance: many
CDR3aa: CSVVTGGDGYTF
CDR3nt: TGCAGCGTTGTGACAGGTGGAGATGGCTACACCTTC

v_gene: TRBV2
d_gene: .
j_gene: TRBJ1-3
abundance: many
CDR3aa: CASSAGSSGNTIYF
CDR3nt: TGTGCCAGCAGTGCAGGCAGCTCTGGAAACACCATATATTTT